One sample yielded the 22 T cell receptor beta chains listed below, sequenced in a study of regulatory dendritic cells for organ transplantation. CFSE-labeled sorted T cells met regulatory or mature dendritic cells for roughly 5 days. The data were produced by immunoSEQ multiplex PCR, yet TCRdb's version contains in-frame clones alone and is incomplete. The repertoire holds 5,400 or so clones, with 65% to 85% as singletons. Their recognized antigens are unknown. The sequenced sample consisted of memory CD8+ T cells from blood cultured with regulatory dendritic cells. The subset here: CD45RO+ memory T cells. These receptors came from a human donor in good health.

V gene TRBV27 combines with J gene TRBJ2-1; weak D call: TRBD2 (6 bases). The CDR3 length is 13 residues. The V end lost 8 bases, the J end lost 3 bases, and 11 bases lay between the germline ends. Germline V gene sequence: CDR1 MNHEY, CDR2 SMNVEV (reference sequence). The CDR3 reads CASGGGYYNEQFF. The CDR3 region has the DNA TGTGCCAGCGGGGGAGGCTACTACAATGAGCAGTTCTTC.

V is TRBV19 and J is TRBJ1-2; D gene unclear. The V gene's germline CDR1 is LNHDA and CDR2 SQIVND (reference sequence). V shed 7 bases and J shed 3 bases, with 6 bases lying between them. The CDR3 consists of 11 residues. CDR3 sequence reads: CASTDDYGYTF. The DNA for the CDR3 is TGTGCCAGTACTGACGACTATGGCTACACCTTC.

V is TRBV4-1 and J is TRBJ1-1, with D possibly TRBD1 on 6 matching bases. There are 14 residues in the CDR3. CDR1 is MGHRA and CDR2 is YSYEKL in the germline V gene. The V gene lost 7 bases and the J gene lost 7 bases, with 19 bases spanning the gap. The CDR3 protein is CASNPGGAGDEAFF. The CDR3 DNA reads TGCGCCAGCAACCCGGGGGGGGCTGGAGATGAAGCTTTCTTT.

The chain employs TRBV4-2 and TRBJ2-7; D uncertain. The CDR3 length is 14 residues. Looked up from germline, CDR1 is LGHNA and CDR2 is YNFKEQ. Trimming shortened V by 0 bases and J by 4 bases, and 10 bases separated the two germline ends. The CDR3 loop is CASSQEWQDYEQYF. In nucleotides, the CDR3 is TGTGCCAGCAGCCAAGAGTGGCAGGATTACGAGCAGTACTTC.

In this sample, this clone turned up once. The genes are TRBV5-6 and TRBJ1-2; no reliable D call. Per germline, CDR1 SGHDT and CDR2 YYEEEE. The CDR3 loop spans 14 amino acids. V was pared by 1 base and J by 0 bases, with 7 bases between. The CDR3 DNA reads TGTGCCAGCAGCTTGCTAGGGACTAACTATGGCTACACCTTC. Translation: CASSLLGTNYGYTF.

This clone was seen only a few times. The gene calls are TRBV21-1 and TRBJ1-1. TRBV21-1 is shown as a pseudogene. The CDR3 covers 12 residues. This CDR3 is CASSNRWTEAFF. The CDR3, as DNA: TGTGCCAGCAGCAATCGGTGGACTGAAGCTTTCTTT.

This clone has a handful of counts. This chain uses TRBV7-9 with TRBJ2-2; D remains ambiguous. CDR1 SEHNR and CDR2 FQNEAQ come from the germline V gene (reference sequence). This CDR3 comprises 11 residues. Trimming left V 5 bases short and J 10 bases short, with 8 bases between. The CDR3 region is CASSRTQELFF. CDR3 nucleotides: TGTGCCAGCAGCCGCACACAGGAGCTGTTTTTT.

This clone was counted a few times. V and J are TRBV2 and TRBJ1-6, with 8 bases lining up with TRBD1. The CDR3 sequence is 13 residues long. J gave up 9 bases and V 10 bases, and 8 bases lay outside the gene matches. Per germline, CDR1 SNHLY and CDR2 FYNNEI. The CDR3 DNA follows: TGTGCCACCACCCCAGGGGGCGGTTCACCCCTCCACTTT. Translated: CATTPGGGSPLHF. The full variable domain, its missing parts supplied by reference TRBV2 and TRBJ1-6, is EPEVTQTPSHQVTQMGQEVILRCVPISNHLYFYWYRQILGQKVEFLVSFYNNEISEKSEIFDDQFSVERPDGSNFTLKIRSTKLEDSAMYFCATTPGGGSPLHFGNGTRLTVT.

This clone was recorded only once. The genes are TRBV28 and TRBJ1-2; 10 bases map to TRBD1. This CDR3 spans 16 amino acids. Unmatched junction bases numbered 6, after V lost 5 bases and J lost 0 bases. Germline loops: CDR1 MDHEN, CDR2 SYDVKM. The CDR3 sequence: CASSTRQGAANYGYTF. CDR3 bases: TGTGCCAGCAGTACCCGACAGGGGGCGGCTAACTATGGCTACACCTTC.

The chain carries TRBV30 and TRBJ2-7, with 11 bases that match TRBD1. Germline CDR1 reads GTSNPN; CDR2 reads SVGIG (reference sequence). The length of the CDR3 is 14 residues. Unmatched junction bases numbered 5, after V lost 2 bases and J lost 5 bases. The CDR3 region has the DNA TGTGCCTGGAGTATTGGACAGGGGGCTAACGAGCAGTACTTC. Protein product: CAWSIGQGANEQYF.

V and J are TRBV5-8 and TRBJ1-5; no clear D gene. V shed 2 bases and J shed 7 bases, with 10 bases lying between them. CDR1 is SGHTS and CDR2 is YDEGEE in the germline V gene. The CDR3 is 13 residues long. CDR3 coding DNA: TGTGCCAGCAGCTTTCCGGGAAGCCAGCCCCAGCATTTT. Translating it yields CASSFPGSQPQHF.

This chain connects TRBV6-5 to TRBJ1-6, with D unresolved. The CDR3 length is 14 residues. Germline CDR1 is MNHEY and CDR2 is SVGAGI. Trimming removed 2 bases from V and 4 bases from J, with 6 bases in between. The CDR3 spells CASSYPRYNSPLHF. CDR3 in DNA: TGTGCCAGCAGTTACCCTCGGTATAATTCACCCCTCCACTTT.

The rearrangement uses TRBV14 and TRBJ1-1, with no clear D. The CDR3 is made up of 17 amino acids. In germline, CDR1 is SGHDN, CDR2 FVKESK. Trimming shortened V by 2 bases and J by 1 base, and 17 bases separated the two germline ends. CDR3 region: CASSQSVIFRRNTEAFF. As DNA, the CDR3 is TGTGCCAGCAGCCAATCGGTTATTTTTAGGCGGAACACTGAAGCTTTCTTT.

This chain uses TRBV6-4 with TRBJ2-2; D gene ambiguous. Germline CDR1 and CDR2: MRHNA and SNTAGT. The CDR3 has 13 amino acids. Trimming removed 2 bases at V and 3 bases at J, with 4 bases between. The CDR3 coding sequence is TGTGCCAGCAGTGACAGGGACACCGGGGAGCTGTTTTTT. Translated, it gives CASSDRDTGELFF.

Only one count was recorded for this clone. The V gene is TRBV7-3, the J gene TRBJ2-1; possibly TRBD2 for D (6 bases). Deletions cut 5 bases from V and 0 bases from J, with 11 bases between. The CDR3 loop spans 15 amino acids. Germline V gene lookup returns CDR1 SGHTA and CDR2 FQGTGA. The CDR3 here is CASSPGRSSYNEQFF. The CDR3 DNA reads TGTGCCAGCAGCCCGGGGAGGAGCTCCTACAATGAGCAGTTCTTC. The entire variable domain, with the rest obtained from reference TRBV7-3 and TRBJ2-1, is as follows: GAGVSQTPSNKVTEKGKYVELRCDPISGHTALYWYRQSLGQGPEFLIYFQGTGAADDSGLPNDRFFAVRPEGSVSTLKIQRTERGDSAVYLCASSPGRSSYNEQFFGPGTRLTVL.

The CDR3 region is CASSYAPDRGFYGYTF. The CDR3 region has the DNA TGTGCCAGCAGTTACGCTCCGGACAGGGGTTTCTATGGCTACACCTTC. The chain employs TRBV6-5 and TRBJ1-2; the match to TRBD1 covers 9 bases. With V trimmed by 2 bases and J by 4 bases, 8 bases remained unmatched. The CDR3 loop spans 16 amino acids. In germline, CDR1 is MNHEY, CDR2 SVGAGI.

This chain uses TRBV5-1 with TRBJ1-2; 7 positions agree with TRBD1. The CDR3 covers 11 residues. Trimming cost V 7 bases and J 11 bases; bases outside gene matches: 8. Germline CDR1 SGHRS, CDR2 YFSETQ. DNA for the CDR3: TGCGCCAGCCGCCTAGAGGGGGCATACACCTTC. It encodes CASRLEGAYTF.

The V and J genes are TRBV30 and TRBJ2-7; 8 bases align to TRBD1. The CDR3 is made up of 16 amino acids. V shed 2 bases and J 3 bases; nucleotides not matched to a gene: 12. CDR1 is GTSNPN, CDR2 SVGIG, per germline (reference sequence). The CDR3 loop reads CAWSSVRTGSNYEQYF. The DNA of the CDR3 is TGTGCCTGGAGTTCCGTTAGGACAGGGTCGAACTACGAGCAGTACTTC.

V gene TRBV6-1 combines with J gene TRBJ2-1; 12 bases align to TRBD2. The V gene's germline CDR1 is MNHNS and CDR2 SASEGT. V was pared by 8 bases and J by 4 bases, with 0 bases of the junction left unmatched. This CDR3 is 13 amino acids long. CDR3 in DNA: TGTGCCAGCGGGACTAGCGGGTACAATGAGCAGTTCTTC. Translating it yields CASGTSGYNEQFF.

This chain uses TRBV6-1 with TRBJ2-4; 14 bases fit TRBD2. V shed 1 base and J 14 bases; nucleotides not matched to a gene: 10. The germline gives CDR1 MNHNS, CDR2 SASEGT. This CDR3 is built from 16 residues. The chain's CDR3 is CASSEEGGTSGSWEYF. CDR3 sequence (DNA): TGTGCCAGCAGTGAAGAGGGCGGGACTAGCGGGAGTTGGGAGTACTTC.

The V gene is TRBV2, the J gene TRBJ1-5; a weak D match, TRBD1 (5 bases). The germline V gene encodes CDR1 SNHLY and CDR2 FYNNEI. The CDR3 extends over 12 amino acids. V was pared by 8 bases and J by 8 bases, with 13 bases between. The chain's CDR3 is CASGTGSEPQHF. DNA for the CDR3: TGTGCCAGCGGAACAGGCTCCGAGCCCCAGCATTTT.

This clone was seen once. This sequence joins TRBV7-9 and TRBJ2-5; no firm D call. V lost 1 base and J lost 5, with 17 bases in between. The CDR3 spans 16 residues. Germline V gene sequence: CDR1 SEHNR, CDR2 FQNEAQ (reference sequence). The CDR3 DNA sequence: TGTGCCAGCAGCTTAGATCTCGGTGCCAGCAGGGAGACCCAGTACTTC. Amino acid sequence: CASSLDLGASRETQYF.